A selection of T cell receptor beta chains follows, all from one sample in a study of human T cells and chemical hapten exposure. In TCRdb, the RACE reads were re-called with MiXCR into one record per CDR3 protein. The sample shows around 380,000 distinct CDR3 sequences, roughly 5% of them seen only once. The specimen comprised whole blood, sampled in connection with sensitization to the hapten diphenylcyclopropenone (DPC). The receptors were sampled from a woman between 45 and 60 years old with alopecia areata. Some clones in this sample may be carry-over from other donors' samples. The conserved cysteine and the conserved F or W are not part of the CDR3 here. Only some rows state a clone size, as once, few, many or a class for expanded clones.

abundance | v_gene | CDR3aa
many | TRBV7-2 | ASTGTANYGYT
few | TRBV7-2 | ASSSTSGTYEQY
- | TRBV20-1 | SSRGSFNQPQH
- | TRBV27 | ASSSYQFSTDTQY
many | TRBV7-3 | ASSLTQGVGYT
many | TRBV12-3/TRBV12-4 | ASSLNVQETQY
- | TRBV28 | ASSLRGGWREKLF
- | TRBV12-3/TRBV12-4 | ASSITRLAF
many | TRBV29-1 | SVRRDSSTEAF
- | TRBV28 | ASSTTSGGGKQY
many | TRBV6-5 | ASSQPPGTGKAF
- | TRBV3-1 | ASSLTGNSPLH
many | TRBV30 | AWTDSDFYEQY
- | TRBV2 | ASTGIAIPSNSYNEQF
many | TRBV6-5 | ASSYKGGDGYT
few | TRBV6-2/TRBV6-3 | ASSHGPPGPQY
many | TRBV5-1 | ASSLSGTTQETQY
many | TRBV29-1 | SVELERGYEQY
many | TRBV7-2 | ASSPRRGYEQY